These 25 T cell receptor beta chains share one sample of origin, sequenced in a study of shared clonotypes between healthy human individuals (TCRdb year 2020). Library prep was done by the immunoSEQ multiplex PCR assay. In TCRdb, the immuneACCESS table is reduced to in-frame sequences with V and J assigned. These tables do not hold every clone; where another copy was compared, an unresolved V gene accounts for under half, and the others remain unexplained. The sample table lists about 1 million clones, roughly 80% of them with a count of one. 1.4% of the sample lies in the top ten. The sequenced sample consisted of memory CD4+ T cells sorted from blood. In the paper's terms, the cell subset or site label means: CD45RA-negative fraction. These receptors came from a man younger than 30 in good health.

This sequence joins TRBV2 and TRBJ1-6, with D hard to call. This CDR3 has 14 residues. The V end was cut by 10 bases, the J end by 5 bases, with 15 bases between. The germline CDR1 and CDR2 sequences are SNHLY and FYNNEI. The CDR3 spells CATRGDGDNSPLHF. CDR3 DNA sequence: TGTGCCACCCGCGGGGATGGAGATAATTCACCCCTCCACTTT.

The CDR3 loop reads CATSRYSGGQETQYF. CDR3 DNA sequence: TGTGCCACCAGCAGATATAGCGGGGGGCAAGAGACCCAGTACTTC. The gene calls are TRBV15 and TRBJ2-5, with TRBD2 matching 10 bases. The V gene end was trimmed by 2 bases and the J gene end by 2 bases; junction bases not matched to a gene: 2. The CDR3 consists of 15 residues. CDR1 and CDR2 from the germline V gene are LNHNV and YYDKDF (reference sequence).

The chain is built from TRBV27 and TRBJ2-7, with D perhaps matching TRBD1 (6 bases). The CDR3 spans 14 residues. Trimming shortened V by 2 bases and J by 2 bases, and 10 bases separated the two germline ends. Germline V gene data show CDR1 as MNHEY and CDR2 as SMNVEV (reference sequence). The CDR3 nucleotides are TGTGCCAGCAGTTTAAGCCAGGGGACCTACGAGCAGTACTTC. Translating it yields CASSLSQGTYEQYF.

V is TRBV7-6 and J is TRBJ1-5, with no clear D. V was trimmed by 2 bases and J by 2 bases, leaving 16 bases between them. CDR3 length: 17 amino acids. Germline V gene lookup returns CDR1 SGHVS and CDR2 FNYEAQ. The CDR3 bases are TGTGCCAGCAGCTTATATAGGTCGGGGAACGGCAATCAGCCCCAGCATTTT. This translates into CASSLYRSGNGNQPQHF.

This rearrangement joins TRBV7-9 to TRBJ2-1, with 7 bases identical to TRBD1. Per germline, CDR1 SEHNR and CDR2 FQNEAQ (reference sequence). This CDR3 region has 14 residues. Trimming cost V 5 bases and J 3 bases; bases outside gene matches: 4. CDR3 in amino acids: CASSRDSRYNEQFF. CDR3 in DNA: TGTGCCAGCAGCCGGGACAGCCGCTACAATGAGCAGTTCTTC.

The genes are TRBV6-1 and TRBJ1-6; 7 bases are a match to TRBD1. Germline CDR1 MNHNS, CDR2 SASEGT. The V gene end was trimmed by 6 bases and the J gene end by 7 bases; junction bases not matched to a gene: 9. The CDR3 contains 15 residues. CDR3 nucleotides: TGTGCCAGCAGGGACGGCCAGGGGGGGAATTCACCCCTCCACTTT. The encoded protein is CASRDGQGGNSPLHF.

This clone has just one count. The chain joins TRBV10-2 to TRBJ2-5; D is unclear. Trimming removed 6 bases from V and 5 bases from J, with 10 bases in between. The germline CDR1 and CDR2 sequences are WSHSY and SAAADI. This CDR3 has 12 residues. The DNA of the CDR3 is TGCGCCAGCAGATCACAGTGGGAGACCCAGTACTTC. Amino acids: CASRSQWETQYF.

This clone was detected once. The chain is built from TRBV2 and TRBJ1-5, with unresolved D. Between the trimmed V and J ends, which lost 5 bases and 2 bases, there was a span of 13 bases. CDR3 length equals 15 residues. CDR1 is SNHLY and CDR2 is FYNNEI in the germline V gene. The CDR3 DNA is TGTGCCAGCAGTCCTCCCCCTTGGGGCAATCAGCCCCAGCATTTT. It yields the protein CASSPPPWGNQPQHF.

The chain links TRBV7-2 to TRBJ2-3; 10 nucleotides agree with TRBD2. In germline, CDR1 is SGHTA, CDR2 FQGNSA. This CDR3 has 18 amino acids. J gave up 2 bases and V 5 bases, and 13 bases lay outside the gene matches. CDR3 sequence reads: CASSASKVAGGNTDTQYF. CDR3 DNA: TGTGCCAGCAGCGCTTCCAAGGTAGCGGGAGGAAACACAGATACGCAGTATTTT.

This sequence joins TRBV28 and TRBJ1-3; a possible D gene is TRBD1 (6 bases). Germline loops: CDR1 MDHEN, CDR2 SYDVKM. This CDR3 region has 16 residues. V was cut by 5 bases and J by 3 bases, with 17 bases left in between. In DNA form, the CDR3 reads TGTGCCAGCAGTCCGTCGGACAGAGTGGGTGGAAACACCATATATTTT. Its protein product is CASSPSDRVGGNTIYF.

The rearrangement links TRBV7-8 to TRBJ2-7; TRBD2 aligns across 7 bases. Losses at the gene ends were 1 base for V and 0 bases for J; bases not matched to a gene: 9. Germline CDR1 SGHVS, CDR2 FQNEAQ. This CDR3 region has 17 residues. For the CDR3, the DNA is TGTGCCAGCAGCTTAGTGGGAGGGGCCCAAAGCTCCTACGAGCAGTACTTC. Amino acid sequence: CASSLVGGAQSSYEQYF.

This chain links TRBV21-1 with TRBJ2-4. TRBV21-1 corresponds to a pseudogene. The CDR3 sequence is 17 residues long. The CDR3 bases are TGTGCCAGCAGCAAAACTTCGGGGGCAGCAGCCAAAAACATTCAGTACTTC. Its protein product is CASSKTSGAAAKNIQYF.

As concerns this clone: Other DNA sequences in this sample translate to the same CDR3. J is TRBJ1-3 and V is TRBV5-1; D is undetermined. Trimming took off 0 bases at V and 0 bases at J, with 7 bases between the two ends. Germline CDR1 SGHRS, CDR2 YFSETQ. This CDR3 has 15 residues. CDR3 sequence reads: CASSLEGSSGNTIYF. The CDR3 DNA is TGCGCCAGCAGCTTGGAGGGCAGCTCTGGAAACACCATATATTTT.

The rearrangement uses TRBV7-2 and TRBJ1-1; D is uncertain. Trimming removed 4 bases from V and 11 bases from J, with 20 bases in between. Looked up from germline, CDR1 is SGHTA and CDR2 is FQGNSA. CDR3 length: 14 amino acids. The CDR3 sequence is CASSSASGGWKAFF. CDR3 bases: TGTGCCAGCAGCTCCGCCTCGGGAGGGTGGAAGGCTTTCTTT.

J is TRBJ2-2 and V is TRBV11-3, with no clear D. CDR3 size: 14 residues. V lost 1 base, J lost 9 bases, and 12 bases lay in between. The germline CDR1 and CDR2 sequences are SGHNT and YENEEA. The CDR3 coding sequence is TGTGCCAGCAGCTTAGGCAGTTCCTCCCGGGAGCTGTTTTTT. It yields the protein CASSLGSSSRELFF.

With respect to this clone: Given a much more abundant clone one base away, this may be a read error. The J gene is TRBJ1-3, the V gene TRBV7-2, with D uncertain. CDR1 is SGHTA and CDR2 is FQGNSA in the germline V gene. CDR3 length: 12 amino acids. Trimming shortened V by 1 base and J by 4 bases, and 2 bases separated the two germline ends. CDR3 DNA sequence: TGTGCCAGCAGCTTAGACGGAAACACCATATATTTT. This translates into CASSLDGNTIYF. The full variable domain, in which reference TRBV7-2 and TRBJ1-3 provide the parts outside the CDR3, is GAGVSQSPSNKVTEKGKDVELRCDPISGHTALYWYRQSLGQGLEFLIYFQGNSAPDKSGLPSDRFSAERTGGSVSTLTIQRTQQEDSAVYLCASSLDGNTIYFGEGSWLTVV.

This clone was counted a few times. The chain links TRBV15 to TRBJ2-5, with 10 nucleotides matching TRBD1. Trimming removed 5 bases from V and 4 bases from J; junction bases left unmatched: 4. CDR3 size: 14 residues. From germline, CDR1 is LNHNV and CDR2 YYDKDF (reference sequence). CDR3 bases: TGTGCCACCAGCCCCCGGGACAGGGGAGAGACCCAGTACTTC. Its protein is CATSPRDRGETQYF. The full variable domain, its missing parts supplied by reference TRBV15 and TRBJ2-5, is DAMVIQNPRYQVTQFGKPVTLSCSQTLNHNVMYWYQQKSSQAPKLLFHYYDKDFNNEADTPDNFQSRRPNTSFCFLDIRSPGLGDTAMYLCATSPRDRGETQYFGPGTRLLVL.

The rearrangement uses TRBV9 and TRBJ2-7, with TRBD2 matching over 15 bases. Germline trimming cut 4 bases from V and 6 bases from J; bases unmatched to any gene: 5. The CDR3 contains 15 residues. The germline CDR1 and CDR2 sequences are SGDLS and YYNGEE. CDR3 bases: TGTGCCAGCAGCTCCGGGACTAGCGGGAGGAGCGAGCAGTACTTC. Translating it yields CASSSGTSGRSEQYF.

This chain connects TRBV5-6 to TRBJ1-3; no reliable D call. The CDR3 is 13 amino acids. Germline V lookup: CDR1 SGHDT, CDR2 YYEEEE. The germline V and J ends were trimmed by 0 bases and 8 bases, with 9 bases remaining between them. The CDR3 DNA follows: TGTGCCAGCAGCTTGGGTCCAGGAGACACCATATATTTT. Translating it yields CASSLGPGDTIYF.

The chain employs TRBV11-3 and TRBJ1-1; unclear D gene. Germline V lookup: CDR1 SGHNT, CDR2 YENEEA. The CDR3 is made up of 13 amino acids. The germline V and J ends were trimmed by 0 bases and 7 bases, with 9 bases remaining between them. CDR3 bases: TGTGCCAGCAGCTTAGACCGACTTCATGAAGCTTTCTTT. This sequence encodes CASSLDRLHEAFF.

The chain joins TRBV5-1 to TRBJ1-1, with D uncertain. In germline, CDR1 is SGHRS, CDR2 YFSETQ. V was cut by 2 bases and J by 4 bases, with 15 bases left in between. This CDR3 spans 15 amino acids. CDR3 nucleotides: TGCGCCAGCAGCTTCCAAGACCCCTGGAGCACTGAAGCTTTCTTT. Amino acid sequence: CASSFQDPWSTEAFF.

In the case of this clone: Other DNA sequences of this sample code for an identical CDR3. The chain carries TRBV28 and TRBJ2-7, with D hard to call. V shed 5 bases and J shed 5 bases, with 7 bases lying between them. This CDR3 has 11 residues. Germline values: CDR1 MDHEN, CDR2 SYDVKM. In DNA, the CDR3 is TGTGCCAGCAGTCTGTCCCACGAGCAGTACTTC. It yields the protein CASSLSHEQYF.

The sample holds a few counts of this clone. The rearrangement uses TRBV7-2 and TRBJ2-5; D not certain. V was cut by 1 base and J by 4 bases, with 13 bases left in between. Per germline, CDR1 SGHTA and CDR2 FQGNSA. There are 15 residues in the CDR3. CDR3 region: CASSLGGQRRETQYF. Written as DNA, the CDR3 is TGTGCCAGCAGCTTAGGAGGCCAGCGTAGAGAGACCCAGTACTTC.

This chain connects TRBV12-5 to TRBJ1-1, with D unresolved. Trimming shortened V by 1 base and J by 1 base, and 7 bases separated the two germline ends. Germline CDR1 LGHNT, CDR2 FRNRAP. This CDR3 contains 14 residues. The CDR3 DNA reads TGTGCTAGTGGTTTGGGGGCAGGGAACACTGAAGCTTTCTTT. Residues: CASGLGAGNTEAFF.

The chain joins TRBV11-2 to TRBJ1-1, with unresolved D. CDR3 size: 14 residues. V lost 2 bases to trimming and J lost 4 bases, with 11 bases between them. Per germline, CDR1 SGHAT and CDR2 FQNNGV. Here the CDR3 DNA reads TGTGCCAGCAGCTTAACGGTGTCTTTCACTGAAGCTTTCTTT. It translates to CASSLTVSFTEAFF. Variable domain in full (rest from reference TRBV11-2 and TRBJ1-1): EAGVAQSPRYKIIEKRQSVAFWCNPISGHATLYWYQQILGQGPKLLIQFQNNGVVDDSQLPKDRFSAERLKGVDSTLKIQPAKLEDSAVYLCASSLTVSFTEAFFGQGTRLTVV.